The 27 T cell receptor beta chains given below trace back to one sample, sequenced in a study of blood T cell repertoires in COVID-19. TCRdb's table, derived via immunoSEQ multiplex PCR, lists solely in-frame clones and lacks some. The top ten hold almost 10% of the sample, which has 55,000 to 70,000 clones, 80% to 85% seen once. Sequencing was performed on peripheral blood. The source is an elderly woman with acute or convalescent COVID-19.

The V and J genes are TRBV29-1 and TRBJ1-2; tentatively, D is TRBD1 (6 bases). Germline CDR1 reads SQVTM; CDR2 reads ANQGSEA. V lost 3 bases and J 8 bases, leaving 13 bases between the germline ends. The CDR3 runs to 12 residues. For the CDR3, the DNA is TGCAGCGTTGATTCAGGGGCCGGGGGCTACACCTTC. Amino acid sequence: CSVDSGAGGYTF.

This clone was detected ten times or more. Other DNA sequences within the sample encode an identical CDR3. J is TRBJ1-6 and V is TRBV14, with TRBD1 as a possible D gene (5 bases). With 1 base removed from V and 7 bases from J, the gap between germline ends came to 8 bases. This CDR3 has 14 residues. CDR1 is SGHDN and CDR2 is FVKESK in the germline V gene. This CDR3 reads CASSQGRENSPLHF. CDR3 in DNA: TGTGCCAGCAGCCAAGGCAGGGAAAATTCACCCCTCCACTTT.

The chain joins TRBV5-1 to TRBJ1-1; D unclear. V shed 1 base and J shed 2 bases, with 12 bases lying between them. CDR1 and CDR2 from the germline V gene are SGHRS and YFSETQ. The CDR3 contains 15 residues. This CDR3 is CASSLNSFVNTEAFF. The CDR3 nucleotides are TGCGCCAGCAGCTTGAACAGCTTCGTTAACACTGAAGCTTTCTTT.

The chain has TRBV7-9 and TRBJ1-4, with D possibly TRBD1 on 5 matching bases. This CDR3 region has 15 residues. V was trimmed by 1 base and J by 5 bases, leaving 11 bases between them. Germline lookup yields CDR1 SEHNR and CDR2 FQNEAQ (reference sequence). CDR3 in amino acids: CASSLGGRSNEKLFF. The CDR3, as DNA: TGTGCCAGCAGCTTAGGGGGCAGGAGCAATGAAAAACTGTTTTTT.

Regarding this clone: At one end the junction does not follow the germline gene, possibly because of a read error. This chain uses TRBV3-1 (or the pseudogene TRBV3-2) with TRBJ2-3, with 9 bases aligning to TRBD2. Germline V lookup: CDR1 LGHDT, CDR2 YNNKEL (reference sequence). CDR3 size: 16 residues. CDR3 amino acids: CARSQESGGPLDTQYF. CDR3 coding DNA: TGTGCCCGCAGCCAAGAGAGCGGGGGGCCGTTGGATACGCAGTATTTT.

This clone was counted a few times. This chain links TRBV19 with TRBJ1-4; 7 bases agree with TRBD1. Germline CDR1 is LNHDA and CDR2 is SQIVND (reference sequence). The CDR3 length is 16 residues. V dropped 5 bases and J dropped 0; count of bases not matched to a gene: 6. In DNA, the CDR3 is TGTGCCAGTAGTGCGGGACAGACGGCAACTAATGAAAAACTGTTTTTT. This encodes CASSAGQTATNEKLFF.

The gene calls are TRBV6-5 and TRBJ1-2, with D tentatively TRBD1 (6 bases). The CDR3 totals 15 residues. The V gene lost 6 bases and the J gene lost 0 bases, with 14 bases spanning the gap. The V gene's germline CDR1 is MNHEY and CDR2 SVGAGI. CDR3 nucleotide sequence: TGTGCCAGCAGACCTGACAGGAGCACTAACTATGGCTACACCTTC. Translating it yields CASRPDRSTNYGYTF.

The chain employs TRBV5-1 and TRBJ1-1; TRBD1 is a possible D gene (5 bases). This CDR3 is 15 amino acids long. CDR1 and CDR2 from the germline V gene are SGHRS and YFSETQ. V was trimmed by 1 base and J by 1 base, leaving 11 bases between them. The CDR3 DNA sequence: TGCGCCAGCAGCTTGACCCCCAGGGAGAACACTGAAGCTTTCTTT. Its translation: CASSLTPRENTEAFF.

The chain's CDR3 is CASSFRTGLGSFGNTIYF. The CDR3 bases are TGTGCCAGCAGCTTCAGGACAGGGTTGGGATCTTTTGGAAACACCATATATTTT. The chain has TRBV7-8 and TRBJ1-3; 8 nucleotides align to TRBD1. The CDR3 totals 18 residues. CDR1 is SGHVS and CDR2 is FQNEAQ in the germline V gene. The V and J ends lost 3 bases and 3 bases, in that order; junction bases with no gene match: 13.

Written as DNA, the CDR3 is TGTGCCAGCAGCTTAGTCAAGGACAGTGAAGCTTTCTTT. Amino acids: CASSLVKDSEAFF. V is TRBV7-9 and J is TRBJ1-1; D may be TRBD1 (6 bases). CDR1 is SEHNR and CDR2 is FQNEAQ in the germline V gene (reference sequence). V shed 1 base and J shed 7 bases, with 10 bases lying between them. This CDR3 region has 13 residues.

The chain is built from TRBV19 and TRBJ2-4; 9 nucleotides line up with TRBD1. Trimming cost V 6 bases and J 8 bases; bases outside gene matches: 5. CDR3 length: 13 residues. Germline CDR1 is LNHDA and CDR2 is SQIVND (reference sequence). The CDR3 DNA follows: TGTGCCAGTAGACCGGACAGGGGAGACATTCAGTACTTC. Encoded protein: CASRPDRGDIQYF.

The chain is built from TRBV10-2 and TRBJ2-3, with D tentatively TRBD2 (6 bases). V was trimmed by 8 bases and J by 6 bases, leaving 15 bases between them. The CDR3 contains 13 residues. Germline V lookup: CDR1 WSHSY, CDR2 SAAADI. CDR3 coding DNA: TGCGCCAGCCAGACTAGTCGGGGTGATACGCAGTATTTT. Its translation: CASQTSRGDTQYF.

The V gene is TRBV3-1 (or the pseudogene TRBV3-2), the J gene TRBJ1-5, with D unclear. The CDR3 contains 13 residues. CDR1 is LGHDT, CDR2 YNNKEL, per germline (reference sequence). V lost 3 bases, J lost 6 bases, and 9 bases lay in between. CDR3 in amino acids: CASSQSGSQPQHF. CDR3 coding DNA: TGTGCCAGCAGCCAGTCGGGGAGTCAGCCCCAGCATTTT.

The chain combines TRBV6-5 with TRBJ2-1; 7 bases align to TRBD1. V trimming: 9 bases; J trimming: 0 bases; junction bases outside the gene matches: 2. The CDR3 runs to 13 residues. The germline CDR1 and CDR2 sequences are MNHEY and SVGAGI. CDR3 protein: CASDRVSYNEQFF. In DNA, the CDR3 is TGTGCCAGTGACAGGGTCTCCTACAATGAGCAGTTCTTC.

V and J are TRBV18 and TRBJ2-3, with 7 positions matching TRBD2. J gave up 4 bases and V 1 base, and 5 bases lay outside the gene matches. Germline CDR1 is KGHSH and CDR2 is LQKENI. This CDR3 comprises 15 residues. CDR3 DNA: TGTGCCAGCTCACCACGACTAGCCGGTGCAGATACGCAGTATTTT. It translates to CASSPRLAGADTQYF. The entire variable domain, with the rest obtained from reference TRBV18 and TRBJ2-3, is as follows: NAGVMQNPRHLVRRRGQEARLRCSPMKGHSHVYWYRQLPEEGLKFMVYLQKENIIDESGMPKERFSAEFPKEGPSILRIQQVVRGDSAAYFCASSPRLAGADTQYFGPGTRLTVL.

The chain combines TRBV7-8 with TRBJ2-4, with a possible D match to TRBD2 (6 bases). Germline CDR1 and CDR2: SGHVS and FQNEAQ. Trimming left V 5 bases short and J 9 bases short, with 20 bases between. The CDR3 sequence is 15 residues long. CDR3 residues: CASSPAGSSRSIQYF. The CDR3 DNA is TGTGCCAGCAGCCCAGCGGGTTCCTCGCGGAGCATTCAGTACTTC.

This rearrangement joins TRBV5-4 to TRBJ2-2; 13 bases are shared with TRBD2. Looked up from germline, CDR1 is SGHNT and CDR2 is YYREEE (reference sequence). J lost 7 bases, V lost 0 bases, and 3 bases had no gene match. The CDR3 covers 16 residues. CDR3 amino acids: CASSLGTSGGFGELFF. The CDR3 DNA reads TGTGCCAGCAGCTTGGGGACTAGCGGGGGTTTCGGGGAGCTGTTTTTT.

The chain carries TRBV2 and TRBJ2-7, with 7 bases that match TRBD1. Per germline, CDR1 SNHLY and CDR2 FYNNEI. Losses at the gene ends were 7 bases for V and 3 bases for J; bases not matched to a gene: 3. This CDR3 comprises 12 residues. CDR3 sequence (DNA): TGTGCCAGCACCGGGACAGACTACGAGCAGTACTTC. It translates to CASTGTDYEQYF.

The chain recombines TRBV27 with TRBJ1-2; 7 bases are a match to TRBD1. J was trimmed by 1 base and V by 6 bases; bases with no gene match: 5. The CDR3 length is 14 residues. Looked up from germline, CDR1 is MNHEY and CDR2 is SMNVEV (reference sequence). The chain's CDR3 is CASSGTALNYGYTF. The CDR3 DNA reads as TGTGCCAGCAGCGGGACAGCTCTTAACTATGGCTACACCTTC.

The V and J genes are TRBV27 and TRBJ1-6, with 9 bases matching TRBD1. From germline, CDR1 is MNHEY and CDR2 SMNVEV (reference sequence). The CDR3 consists of 15 residues. The trim removed 1 base at V and 9 bases at J, leaving 4 bases unmatched. The CDR3 DNA is TGTGCCAGCAGTTTATTTAGACAGGGGGGTTCACCCCTCCACTTT. It translates to CASSLFRQGGSPLHF.

V usage is TRBV6-6 and J usage is TRBJ2-5; 11 bases map to TRBD1. Trimming took 7 bases from V and 5 from J; bases not matched to a gene: 12. Germline V lookup: CDR1 MNHNY, CDR2 SVGAGI (reference sequence). The length of the CDR3 is 16 residues. DNA of the CDR3: TGTGCCAGCACCAATGGACAGGGGGCTGCCCGGGAGACCCAGTACTTC. It yields the protein CASTNGQGAARETQYF.

The V gene is TRBV14, the J gene TRBJ2-2; maybe TRBD1 (6 bases). V dropped 1 base and J dropped 7 bases, with 13 bases sitting between them. Looked up from germline, CDR1 is SGHDN and CDR2 is FVKESK. The CDR3 has 15 amino acids. As DNA, the CDR3 is TGTGCCAGCAGCCAAGGACAGGCTCGCGGCGGGGAGCTGTTTTTT. Amino acid sequence: CASSQGQARGGELFF.

The V and J genes are TRBV7-3 and TRBJ1-5; 7 bases map to TRBD1. The germline V gene has CDR1 SGHTA and CDR2 FQGTGA. V dropped 4 bases and J dropped 6; count of bases not matched to a gene: 9. The CDR3 is 15 residues long. This CDR3 is CASSSTGNRGQPQHF. The CDR3 bases are TGTGCCAGCAGCTCGACAGGGAATAGGGGTCAGCCCCAGCATTTT. Filled out from reference TRBV7-3 and TRBJ1-5, the complete variable domain reads GAGVSQTPSNKVTEKGKYVELRCDPISGHTALYWYRQSLGQGPEFLIYFQGTGAADDSGLPNDRFFAVRPEGSVSTLKIQRTERGDSAVYLCASSSTGNRGQPQHFGDGTRLSIL.

The chain has TRBV18 and TRBJ1-1, with 9 bases fitting TRBD1. The CDR3 extends over 15 amino acids. Germline V gene data show CDR1 as KGHSH and CDR2 as LQKENI. The ends lost 3 bases at V and 3 bases at J; junction bases unmatched: 5. The CDR3: CASSPSRQGDTEAFF. The CDR3 region has the DNA TGTGCCAGCTCACCGAGCAGACAGGGGGACACTGAAGCTTTCTTT. Supplemented by reference TRBV18 and TRBJ1-1, the full variable domain reads NAGVMQNPRHLVRRRGQEARLRCSPMKGHSHVYWYRQLPEEGLKFMVYLQKENIIDESGMPKERFSAEFPKEGPSILRIQQVVRGDSAAYFCASSPSRQGDTEAFFGQGTRLTVV.

This chain joins TRBV10-1 and TRBJ2-7; D remains unclear. Trimming cost V 6 bases and J 3 bases, with 18 bases left between them. The CDR3 totals 15 residues. Germline V gene data show CDR1 as WNHNN and CDR2 as SYGVQD (reference sequence). The CDR3 loop reads CASSKSASASYEQYF. The DNA of the CDR3 is TGCGCCAGCAGCAAGTCGGCTAGTGCTAGCTACGAGCAGTACTTC.

The chain couples TRBV5-6 to TRBJ1-3, with no clear D. The CDR3 consists of 15 residues. Germline assignment: CDR1 SGHDT and CDR2 YYEEEE. Trimming stripped 4 bases from V and 6 bases from J, with 17 bases between. CDR3 sequence: CASSTLTVAVNTIYF. The CDR3 bases are TGTGCCAGCAGCACGTTAACAGTTGCCGTAAACACCATATATTTT.

V and J are TRBV3-1 (or the pseudogene TRBV3-2) and TRBJ1-2; 10 bases fit TRBD1. The J segment lost 7 bases and the V segment lost 4 bases, leaving 27 bases of the junction unmatched. Germline CDR1 reads LGHDT; CDR2 reads YNNKEL (reference sequence). CDR3 size: 21 residues. The CDR3 reads CASSPRGGTGTSRQGARGYTF. The CDR3, as DNA: TGTGCCAGCAGCCCCAGGGGAGGGACGGGCACCTCTAGACAGGGGGCGCGTGGCTACACCTTC.